This TCR beta chain was found in a study of beta chain features in type 1 diabetes. Overall study context: Cell yields, age and gender were similar between patients and healthy donors. Whole-study findings and limits: VDJ junctions from type 1 diabetes patients carried fewer insertions and larger deletions.

Trimming took 5 bases from V and 2 from J, leaving 14 bases between them. The CDR3 sequence is 15 residues long. CDR1 and CDR2 (germline): SEHNR, FQNEAQ (reference sequence). Since all of the isolated RNA was reverse transcribed, expressed TCRB transcripts were what got sequenced. Data came from immunoSEQ multiplex PCR; TCRdb stores just in-frame clones and leaves some out. The sample contains fewer than 900,000 clones, about 17% of which appear only once. Details on this clone: The antigen is undetermined.

Sequences were obtained from naive CD4+ T cells from blood. The chain has TRBV7-9 and TRBJ2-3; a possible D gene is TRBD1 (6 bases). The receptor's source is a woman aged 18-29 years in good health. The CDR3 is CASSRGYRATDTQYF. As DNA, the CDR3 is TGTGCCAGCAGCAGAGGTTACAGGGCCACAGATACGCAGTATTTT. Complete variable domain (other parts from reference TRBV7-9 and TRBJ2-3): DTGVSQNPRHKITKRGQNVTFRCDPISEHNRLYWYRQTLGQGPEFLTYFQNEAQLEKSRLLSDRFSAERPKGSFSTLEIQRTEQGDSAMYLCASSRGYRATDTQYFGPGTRLTVL.